This TCR beta chain appears in the sequencing data of a study of identical twins. Findings and caveats of the study: In cord blood, abundant beta clonotypes had fewer insertions; memory showed no trend.

TCRdb re-called the 5' RACE reads with MiXCR, one entry per CDR3 protein. In the table there are roughly 690,000 distinct CDR3 sequences, about 20% of which are singletons. There are a few counts of this clonotype. Its antigen is unknown. V shed 6 bases and J 5 bases; nucleotides not matched to a gene: 8. The CDR3 spans 14 residues. In germline, CDR1 is MNHNS, CDR2 SASEGT. This sample was also put to use in a study of T cells expressing NK-cell markers. From that second work: As a fraction of CD8+ T cells, dominant NKG2C+ clonotypes reached roughly 1.0-7.0% in 5 or 6 donors.

The sequencing input was PBMCs. This chain links TRBV6-1 with TRBJ1-1; 8 bases are shared with TRBD1. The sequence derives from a woman aged 18-35 years in good health. The CDR3 loop reads CASRDRASGTEAFF. The CDR3 DNA follows: TGTGCCAGCAGGGACAGGGCGTCGGGGACTGAAGCTTTCTTT.